This T cell receptor beta chain comes out of a study of blood T cell repertoires in COVID-19. Study as a whole: The cDNA or gDNA used as material had been derived from T cells, B-cell-depleted T cells, or PBMCs.

Repertoires were generated with immunoSEQ multiplex PCR, while TCRdb's copy carries only in-frame clones and drops some. The sample lists 220,000 or so clones, 60% to 85% seen once, with less than 7% in the top ten. With 7 bases removed from V and 2 bases from J, the gap between germline ends came to 7 bases. Germline V gene sequence: CDR1 MNHEY, CDR2 SVGAGI. This CDR3 is 12 amino acids long. This clone turned up a few times. Source material: peripheral blood. V is TRBV6-5 and J is TRBJ2-3; TRBD2 might be the D (6 bases). The clonotype comes from a woman in her seventies with acute or convalescent COVID-19. The CDR3 sequence is CASKDYTDTQYF. The CDR3 DNA follows: TGTGCCAGCAAGGACTACACAGATACGCAGTATTTT.